This section outlines one T cell receptor (beta chain) sequence together with its context. Its antigen is not known. The authors incorporated unique molecular identifiers into the TCR beta cDNA libraries. Each batch of about 0.95 to 10 million T cells produced roughly 500,000 cDNA molecules. TCRdb fed the PCR reads into MiXCR, producing one record per CDR3 protein. The profile covers 820,000 or so distinct CDR3 sequences, with roughly 50% appearing a single time and 4.6% taken by the ten largest. This sample stems from a study of post-analysis software for immune sequencing data. Study-level findings and limits: Controls' normalized Chao1 diversity significantly exceeded that of multiple sclerosis patients.

The TCR sequence derives from a girl aged 10-17 years with multiple sclerosis. The sequenced material came from blood.

In nucleotides, the CDR3 is TGCGCCAGCAGCTACGGACAGGACGAGCAGTACTTC. The encoded protein is CASSYGQDEQYF. The V gene is TRBV5-1, the J gene TRBJ2-7; 7 nucleotides align to TRBD1. CDR1 SGHRS and CDR2 YFSETQ come from the germline V gene. The ends lost 3 bases at V and 5 bases at J; junction bases unmatched: 2. This CDR3 spans 12 amino acids.